The T cell receptor beta chain under discussion was sequenced for a study of shared clonotypes between healthy human individuals. Study-wide points: Clonotype sharing across a few donors was observed for about 4.8% of naive CD4 clonotypes.

Trimming took off 2 bases at V and 1 base at J, with 11 bases between the two ends. The CDR3 runs 15 residues. Germline V gives CDR1 MNHEY, CDR2 SVGAGI. The data were produced by immunoSEQ multiplex PCR, yet TCRdb's version contains in-frame clones alone and is incomplete. This table holds about 980,000 clones, about three quarters found once. As to this clone: Its target is not known.

Specimen: memory CD4+ T cells sorted from blood. Subset of the sample: CD45RA-negative fraction. This TCR was recovered from a man between 18 and 29 years old in good health. The rearrangement joins TRBV6-5 to TRBJ1-1; D remains unclear. Written as DNA, the CDR3 is TGTGCCAGCAGTTACGTCGACCGCAAGAACACTGAAGCTTTCTTT. It specifies CASSYVDRKNTEAFF.